This T cell receptor beta chain was obtained from a study of cytomegalovirus exposure and HLA in healthy donors. At the level of the study: Previous work identified 90 million to 130 million unique TCR beta sequences from around 200 million T cells.

Note on this clone: The antigen remains unidentified.

Both 60 Vbeta primers and 13 Jbeta primers went into the PCR. The method was immunoSEQ multiplex PCR; TCRdb's version includes in-frame clones alone and lacks a portion of them. The top ten clones hold approximately 1% of a sample with some 120,000 clones, 80% of them seen once. Germline V lookup: CDR1 LNHNV, CDR2 YYDKDF (reference sequence). The CDR3 length is 18 residues. V was cut by 2 bases and J by 4 bases, with 24 bases left in between. Study-wide results and caveats: The study flagged approximately 180 TCR beta chains as cytomegalovirus-associated.

The J gene is TRBJ2-7, the V gene TRBV15; tentative D call: TRBD2 (6 bases). Sequencing used PBMCs. This TCR derives from a human donor in good health. This CDR3 reads CATSRRPRLGDAGYEQYF. CDR3 sequence (DNA): TGTGCCACCAGCAGACGTCCGAGGCTGGGGGATGCGGGGTACGAGCAGTACTTC.